This passage covers 11 T cell receptor beta chains from one sample sequenced in a study of Graves' ophthalmopathy and Graves' hyperthyroidism. Investigators amplified TCR beta CDR3 regions from RNA transcripts. First-round RT-PCR used HTBI primers; second-round multiplex PCR followed. One entry per CDR3 protein, called by TCRdb with MiXCR from the multiplex PCR reads. Of hundreds of thousands of distinct CDR3 sequences in the sample, roughly 40% were seen once. Sequencing input: peripheral blood. Receptor source: an adult man with Graves' ophthalmopathy.

This clonotype showed up just once. DNA for the CDR3: TGTGCCACCAGCAGAGTTTCAGGGGGGGGTGGCAATCAGCCCCAGCATTTT. Translated: CATSRVSGGGGNQPQHF. The rearrangement joins TRBV15 to TRBJ1-5; 7 bases are shared with TRBD1. With V trimmed by 1 base and J by 2 bases, 8 bases remained unmatched. This CDR3 has 17 amino acids. Germline-derived CDR1 and CDR2 are LNHNV and YYDKDF (reference sequence).

This clonotype was observed a single time. The V gene is TRBV20-1, the J gene TRBJ2-7; maybe TRBD1 (5 bases). Trimming took off 0 bases at V and 3 bases at J, with 18 bases between the two ends. The CDR3 is made up of 16 amino acids. CDR1 DFQATT and CDR2 SNEGSKA come from the germline V gene (reference sequence). CDR3 residues: CSARDNFRESVYEQYF. The CDR3 DNA follows: TGCAGTGCTAGAGATAATTTCAGGGAATCAGTCTACGAGCAGTACTTC.

This chain joins TRBV12-3 or TRBV12-4 and TRBJ1-2; D may be TRBD1 (6 bases). Trimming cost V 5 bases and J 6 bases, with 19 bases left between them. This CDR3 comprises 15 residues. The CDR3 sequence: CASSIVPGQRDGYTF. Here the CDR3 DNA reads TGTGCCAGCAGTATTGTACCGGGACAAAGAGATGGCTACACCTTC.

The table lists this clonotype with a few counts. The chain uses TRBV6-6 and TRBJ1-5; TRBD1 matches at 9 bases. The CDR3 length is 14 residues. Per the germline V gene, CDR1 is MNHNY and CDR2 is SVGAGI (reference sequence). With V trimmed by 9 bases and J by 4 bases, 7 bases remained unmatched. The CDR3 sequence is CASVPTGGNQPQHF. CDR3 nucleotides: TGTGCCAGTGTCCCGACAGGGGGAAATCAGCCCCAGCATTTT.

This clonotype was recorded a few times. The J gene is TRBJ1-4, the V gene TRBV10-3; the match to TRBD1 covers 10 bases. Germline CDR1 is ENHRY and CDR2 is SYGVKD. V dropped 10 bases and J dropped 4; count of bases not matched to a gene: 9. The CDR3 loop spans 15 amino acids. As DNA, the CDR3 is TGTGCCAGCAGGGACAGGGGAAAGATTAATGAAAAACTGTTTTTT. Its translation is CASRDRGKINEKLFF.

This clonotype was counted at least ten times. The chain is built from TRBV20-1 and TRBJ1-5, with a weak D call TRBD1 (6 bases). V lost 5 bases, J lost 1 base, and 9 bases lay in between. CDR3 length equals 13 residues. The germline V gene encodes CDR1 DFQATT and CDR2 SNEGSKA (reference sequence). CDR3: CSAGQSSNQPQHF. CDR3 bases: TGCAGTGCTGGACAGTCGAGCAATCAGCCCCAGCATTTT.

The chain recombines TRBV11-2 with TRBJ2-7; TRBD2 matches at 14 bases. The germline CDR1 and CDR2 sequences are SGHAT and FQNNGV. This CDR3 comprises 16 residues. With V trimmed by 5 bases and J by 6 bases, 9 bases remained unmatched. CDR3 sequence: CASSLRLAGGPREQYF. The DNA for the CDR3 is TGTGCCAGCAGCCTAAGACTAGCGGGGGGGCCACGCGAGCAGTACTTC.

This chain joins TRBV11-2 and TRBJ2-5; 7 bases match TRBD1. The CDR3 is 21 amino acids. V trimming: 6 bases; J trimming: 4 bases; junction bases outside the gene matches: 29. The germline gives CDR1 SGHAT, CDR2 FQNNGV. The CDR3 loop reads CASSFYLCSVRGQSSVETQYF. In DNA form, the CDR3 reads TGTGCCAGCAGTTTCTATCTCTGCAGTGTACGGGGACAGAGTTCGGTAGAGACCCAGTACTTC.

This clonotype showed up many times. The V call is TRBV9, the J call TRBJ1-4; perhaps TRBD1 as D (5 bases). V was cut by 2 bases and J by 0 bases, with 11 bases left in between. Germline V gene lookup returns CDR1 SGDLS and CDR2 YYNGEE. CDR3 length: 16 amino acids. CDR3 in DNA: TGTGCCAGCAGCGTGGGGACGCAAGCAACTAATGAAAAACTGTTTTTT. It yields the protein CASSVGTQATNEKLFF.

At least ten counts were recorded for this clonotype. This chain joins TRBV25-1 and TRBJ2-2; the D is unclear. CDR1 is MGHDK and CDR2 is SYGVNS in the germline V gene. Trimming took off 0 bases at V and 5 bases at J, with 13 bases between the two ends. The CDR3 has 16 residues. The CDR3 protein is CASSEYDGRGTGELFF. The CDR3 DNA is TGTGCCAGCAGTGAATATGACGGTCGCGGAACCGGGGAGCTGTTTTTT.

This clonotype has a handful of counts. This chain connects TRBV30 to TRBJ1-2; the match to TRBD1 covers 8 bases. CDR3 length: 12 residues. Germline trimming cut 6 bases from V and 6 bases from J; bases unmatched to any gene: 6. In germline, CDR1 is GTSNPN, CDR2 SVGIG (reference sequence). This CDR3 is CACEDRDDGYTF. In DNA, the CDR3 is TGTGCCTGTGAGGACAGGGACGATGGCTACACCTTC. Full variable domain (rest looked up from reference TRBV30 and TRBJ1-2): SQTIHQWPATLVQPVGSPLSLECTVEGTSNPNLYWYRQAAGRGLQLLFYSVGIGQISSEVPQNLSASRPQDRQFILSSKKLLLSDSGFYLCACEDRDDGYTFGSGTRLTVV.